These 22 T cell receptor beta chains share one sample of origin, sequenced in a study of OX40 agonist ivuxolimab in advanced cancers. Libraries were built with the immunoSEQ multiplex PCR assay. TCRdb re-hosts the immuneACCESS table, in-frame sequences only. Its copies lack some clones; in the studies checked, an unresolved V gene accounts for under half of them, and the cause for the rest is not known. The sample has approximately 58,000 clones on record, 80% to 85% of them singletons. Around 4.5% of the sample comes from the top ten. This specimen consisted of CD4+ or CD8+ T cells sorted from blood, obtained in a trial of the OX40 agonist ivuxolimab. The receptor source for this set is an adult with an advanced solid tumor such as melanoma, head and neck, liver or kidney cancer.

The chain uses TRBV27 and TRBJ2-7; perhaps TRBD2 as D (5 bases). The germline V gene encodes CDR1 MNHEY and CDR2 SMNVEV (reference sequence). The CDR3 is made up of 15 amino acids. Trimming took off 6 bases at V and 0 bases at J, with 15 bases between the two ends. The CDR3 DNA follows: TGTGCCAGCAGGGGTTTAGCGTATAGCTCCTACGAGCAGTACTTC. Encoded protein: CASRGLAYSSYEQYF.

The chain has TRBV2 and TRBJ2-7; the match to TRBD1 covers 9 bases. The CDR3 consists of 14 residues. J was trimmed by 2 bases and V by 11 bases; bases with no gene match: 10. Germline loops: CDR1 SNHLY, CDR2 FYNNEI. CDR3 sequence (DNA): TGTGCCGTATTCCGGACAGGGGCGACCTACGAGCAGTACTTC. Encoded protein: CAVFRTGATYEQYF.

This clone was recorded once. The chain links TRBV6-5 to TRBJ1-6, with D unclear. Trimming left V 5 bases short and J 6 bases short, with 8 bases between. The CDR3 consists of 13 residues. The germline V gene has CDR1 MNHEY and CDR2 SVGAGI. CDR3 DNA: TGTGCCAGCAGTGAACTAGGTAATTCACCCCTCCACTTT. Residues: CASSELGNSPLHF.

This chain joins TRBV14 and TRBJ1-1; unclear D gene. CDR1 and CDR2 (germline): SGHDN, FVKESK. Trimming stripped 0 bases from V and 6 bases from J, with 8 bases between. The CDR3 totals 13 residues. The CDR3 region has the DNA TGTGCCAGCAGCCAAGACTTAAGGGCTGAAGCTTTCTTT. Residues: CASSQDLRAEAFF.

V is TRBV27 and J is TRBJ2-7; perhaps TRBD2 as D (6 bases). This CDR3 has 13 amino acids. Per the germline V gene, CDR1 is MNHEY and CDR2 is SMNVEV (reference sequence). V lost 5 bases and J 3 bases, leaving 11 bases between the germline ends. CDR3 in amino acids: CASSGGIIYEQYF. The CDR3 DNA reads TGTGCCAGCAGTGGGGGGATAATCTACGAGCAGTACTTC.

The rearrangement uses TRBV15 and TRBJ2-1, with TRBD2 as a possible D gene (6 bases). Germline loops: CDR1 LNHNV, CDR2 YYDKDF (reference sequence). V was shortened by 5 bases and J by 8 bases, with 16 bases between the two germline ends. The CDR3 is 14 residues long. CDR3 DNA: TGTGCCACCAGCTTATCTTCGGGAGTATATGAGCAGTTCTTC. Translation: CATSLSSGVYEQFF.

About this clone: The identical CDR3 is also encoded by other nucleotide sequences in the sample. The CDR3 bases are TGTGCCAGCAGCCGGACAGGGGGCGGCGGCTACACCTTC. It yields the protein CASSRTGGGGYTF. The chain is built from TRBV11-1 and TRBJ1-2; 11 bases fit TRBD1. The CDR3 loop spans 13 amino acids. The V gene end was trimmed by 5 bases and the J gene end by 8 bases; junction bases not matched to a gene: 4. CDR1 is SGHAT, CDR2 FQDESV, per germline (reference sequence).

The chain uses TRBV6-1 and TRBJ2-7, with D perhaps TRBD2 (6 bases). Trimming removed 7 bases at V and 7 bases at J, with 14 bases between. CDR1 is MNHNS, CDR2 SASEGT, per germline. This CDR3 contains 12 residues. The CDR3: CASTVARGEQYF. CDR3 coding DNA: TGTGCCAGCACCGTGGCCCGGGGGGAGCAGTACTTC.

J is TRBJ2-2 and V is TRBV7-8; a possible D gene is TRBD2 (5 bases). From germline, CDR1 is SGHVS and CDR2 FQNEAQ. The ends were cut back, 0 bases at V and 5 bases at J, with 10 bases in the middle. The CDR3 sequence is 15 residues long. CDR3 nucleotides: TGTGCCAGCAGCTTAGCGTCTGAGGGAACCGGGGAGCTGTTTTTT. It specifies CASSLASEGTGELFF.

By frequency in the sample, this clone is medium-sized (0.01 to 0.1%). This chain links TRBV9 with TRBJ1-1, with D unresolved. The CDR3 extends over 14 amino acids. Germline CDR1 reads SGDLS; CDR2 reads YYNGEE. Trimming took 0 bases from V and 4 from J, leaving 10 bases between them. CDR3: CASSVDWMFTEAFF. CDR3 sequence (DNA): TGTGCCAGCAGCGTAGACTGGATGTTCACTGAAGCTTTCTTT.

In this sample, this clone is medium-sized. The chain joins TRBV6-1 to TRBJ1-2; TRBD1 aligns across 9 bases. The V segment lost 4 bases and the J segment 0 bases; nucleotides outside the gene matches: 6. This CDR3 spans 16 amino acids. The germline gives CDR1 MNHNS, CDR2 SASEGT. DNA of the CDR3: TGTGCCAGCAGTGCTGACAGGGGGATAACTAACTATGGCTACACCTTC. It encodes CASSADRGITNYGYTF.

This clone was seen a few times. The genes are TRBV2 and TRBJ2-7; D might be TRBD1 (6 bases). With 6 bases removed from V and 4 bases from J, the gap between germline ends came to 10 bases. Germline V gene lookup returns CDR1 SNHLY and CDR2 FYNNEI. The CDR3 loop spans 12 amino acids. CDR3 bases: TGTGCCAGCAGCATACAGGGATACGAGCAGTACTTC. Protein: CASSIQGYEQYF.

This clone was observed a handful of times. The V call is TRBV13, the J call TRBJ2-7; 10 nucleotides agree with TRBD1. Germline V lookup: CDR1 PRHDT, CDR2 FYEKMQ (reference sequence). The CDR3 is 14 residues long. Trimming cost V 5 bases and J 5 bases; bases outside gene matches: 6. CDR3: CASSPRDRGHEQYF. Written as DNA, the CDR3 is TGTGCCAGCAGCCCCCGGGACAGGGGCCACGAGCAGTACTTC.

The CDR3 is CASSLRGPTAPRTDTQYF. In DNA form, the CDR3 reads TGTGCCAGCAGCTTGCGAGGGCCTACGGCTCCCCGCACAGATACGCAGTATTTT. This chain links TRBV5-5 with TRBJ2-3; weak D call: TRBD2 (5 bases). Trimming cost V 1 base and J 1 base, with 19 bases left between them. Germline CDR1 reads SGHKS; CDR2 reads YYEKEE (reference sequence). CDR3 length equals 18 residues.

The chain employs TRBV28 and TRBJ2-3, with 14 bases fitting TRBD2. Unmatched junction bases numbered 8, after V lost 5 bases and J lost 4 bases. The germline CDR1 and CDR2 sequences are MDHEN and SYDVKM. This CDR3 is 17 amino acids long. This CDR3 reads CASSTGLAGEDADTQYF. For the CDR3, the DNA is TGTGCCAGCAGTACGGGACTAGCGGGAGAGGATGCAGATACGCAGTATTTT.

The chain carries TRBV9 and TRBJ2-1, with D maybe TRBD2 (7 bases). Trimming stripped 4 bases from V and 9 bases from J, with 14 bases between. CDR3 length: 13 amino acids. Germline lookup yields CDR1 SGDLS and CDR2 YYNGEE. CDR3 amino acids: CASSRGAKGEQFF. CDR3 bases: TGTGCCAGCAGCCGGGGGGCGAAGGGTGAGCAGTTCTTC.

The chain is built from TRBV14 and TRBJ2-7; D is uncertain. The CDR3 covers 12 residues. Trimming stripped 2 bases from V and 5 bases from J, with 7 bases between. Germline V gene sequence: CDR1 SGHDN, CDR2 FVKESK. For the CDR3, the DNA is TGTGCCAGCAGCCAAACCTGGGACGAGCAGTACTTC. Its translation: CASSQTWDEQYF.

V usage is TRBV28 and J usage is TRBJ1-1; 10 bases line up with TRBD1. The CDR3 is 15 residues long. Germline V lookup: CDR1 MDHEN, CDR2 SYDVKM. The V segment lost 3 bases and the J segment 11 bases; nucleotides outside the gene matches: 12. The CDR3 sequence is CASSLAGTGVLTAFF. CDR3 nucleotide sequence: TGTGCCAGCAGTTTGGCCGGGACAGGGGTCCTAACGGCTTTCTTT.

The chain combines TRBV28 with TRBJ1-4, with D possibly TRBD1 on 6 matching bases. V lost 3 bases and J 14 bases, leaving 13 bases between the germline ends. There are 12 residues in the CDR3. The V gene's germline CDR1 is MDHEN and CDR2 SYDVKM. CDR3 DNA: TGTGCCAGCAGTTTCCAGGGGCTCGGGCTGTTTTTT. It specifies CASSFQGLGLFF.

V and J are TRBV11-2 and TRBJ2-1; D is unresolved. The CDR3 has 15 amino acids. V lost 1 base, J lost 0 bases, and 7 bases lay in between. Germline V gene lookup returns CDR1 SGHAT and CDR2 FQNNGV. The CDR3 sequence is CASSLAPGSYNEQFF. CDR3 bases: TGTGCCAGCAGCTTAGCCCCGGGCTCCTACAATGAGCAGTTCTTC.

In DNA form, the CDR3 reads TGCAGCGTTGAACGGGCCCGAGTGGGCACAGATACGCAGTATTTT. This encodes CSVERARVGTDTQYF. The J gene is TRBJ2-3, the V gene TRBV29-1, with no clear D. CDR3 length: 15 residues. Trimming removed 2 bases from V and 1 base from J, with 13 bases in between. Looked up from germline, CDR1 is SQVTM and CDR2 is ANQGSEA.

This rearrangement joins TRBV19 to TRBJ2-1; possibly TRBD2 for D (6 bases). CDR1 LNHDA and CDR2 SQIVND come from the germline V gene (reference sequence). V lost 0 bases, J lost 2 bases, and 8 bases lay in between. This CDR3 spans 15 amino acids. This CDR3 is CASSIERLAYNEQFF. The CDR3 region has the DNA TGTGCCAGTAGTATAGAGAGACTAGCCTACAATGAGCAGTTCTTC.